This T cell receptor (beta chain) appears in the sequencing data of a study of T cells in Graves' hyperthyroidism and ophthalmopathy. RNA transcripts yielded amplified TCR beta CDR3 regions. HTBI primers drove first-round RT-PCR of the TCR CDR3. TCRdb independently ran MiXCR on the multiplex PCR reads; one entry per CDR3 protein. Found here are about 720,000 distinct CDR3 sequences, over 15% of them singletons; the top ten hold around 17%. The CDR3 runs to 14 residues. Germline-derived CDR1 and CDR2 are LNHDA and SQIVND (reference sequence). This clonotype has only a few counts. A junction end diverges from the germline sequence, so it may reflect a read error.

The specimen sequenced was blood. The TCR originated in a woman in her 50s with Graves' hyperthyroidism that later progressed to Graves' ophthalmopathy. This chain connects TRBV19 to TRBJ2-7; D is perhaps TRBD2 (5 bases). CDR3 region: CASSPAGNSDEQYF. CDR3 nucleotides: TGTGCCAGTAGCCCAGCCGGGAACTCCGACGAGCAGTACTTC.